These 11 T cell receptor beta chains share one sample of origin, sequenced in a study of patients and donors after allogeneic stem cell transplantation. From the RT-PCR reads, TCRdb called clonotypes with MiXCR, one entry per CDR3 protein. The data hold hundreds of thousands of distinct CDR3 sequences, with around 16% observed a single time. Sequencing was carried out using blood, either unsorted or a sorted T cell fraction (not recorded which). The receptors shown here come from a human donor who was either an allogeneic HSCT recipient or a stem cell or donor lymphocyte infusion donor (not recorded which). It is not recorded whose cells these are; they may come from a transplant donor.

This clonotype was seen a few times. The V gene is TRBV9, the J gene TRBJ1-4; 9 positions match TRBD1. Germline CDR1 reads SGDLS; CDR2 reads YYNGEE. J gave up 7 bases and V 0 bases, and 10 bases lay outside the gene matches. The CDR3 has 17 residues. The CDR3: CASSVVGEGQGREKLFF. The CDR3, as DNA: TGTGCCAGCAGCGTAGTTGGAGAGGGACAGGGTCGTGAAAAACTGTTTTTT.

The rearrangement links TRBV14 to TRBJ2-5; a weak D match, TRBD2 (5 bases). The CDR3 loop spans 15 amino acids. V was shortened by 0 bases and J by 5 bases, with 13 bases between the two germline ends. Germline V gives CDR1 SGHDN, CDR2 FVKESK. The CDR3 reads CASSQDLRPGETQYF. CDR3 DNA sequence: TGTGCCAGCAGCCAAGATTTACGGCCGGGGGAGACCCAGTACTTC.

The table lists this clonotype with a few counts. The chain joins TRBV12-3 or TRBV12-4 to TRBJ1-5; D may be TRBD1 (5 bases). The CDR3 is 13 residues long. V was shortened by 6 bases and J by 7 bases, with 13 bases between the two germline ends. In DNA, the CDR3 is TGTGCCAGCAGCGGGGACCGCCGCCAGCCCCAGCATTTT. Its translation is CASSGDRRQPQHF.

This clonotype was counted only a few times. CDR3 residues: CASSLEGRTQGPQHF. The CDR3 coding sequence is TGCGCCAGCAGCTTGGAGGGACGGACCCAGGGGCCCCAGCATTTT. The chain carries TRBV5-1 and TRBJ1-5; D may be TRBD1 (5 bases). This CDR3 spans 15 amino acids. Germline CDR1 SGHRS, CDR2 YFSETQ. V lost 0 bases and J 9 bases, leaving 16 bases between the germline ends.

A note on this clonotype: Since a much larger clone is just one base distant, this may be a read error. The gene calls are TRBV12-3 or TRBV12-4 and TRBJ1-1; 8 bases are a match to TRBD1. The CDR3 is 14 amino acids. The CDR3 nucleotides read TGTGCCAGCAGTTCGAGGCAGGGGGCTACTGAAGGTTTCTTT. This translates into CASSSRQGATEGFF.

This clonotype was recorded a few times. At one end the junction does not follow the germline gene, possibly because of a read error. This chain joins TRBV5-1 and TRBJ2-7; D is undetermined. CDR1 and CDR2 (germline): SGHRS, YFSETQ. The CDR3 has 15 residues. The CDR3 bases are TGCGCCAACAGCTTGGCCGGCGGACCAGAGAGCGAGCAGTACTTC. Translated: CANSLAGGPESEQYF.

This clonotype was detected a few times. The CDR3 bases are TGTGCCAGCAGCCCGGACGGGGTCTCCTACGAGCAGTACTTC. It yields the protein CASSPDGVSYEQYF. The chain carries TRBV3-1 and TRBJ2-7; D might be TRBD2 (5 bases). Trimming stripped 4 bases from V and 0 bases from J, with 10 bases between. Germline CDR1 reads LGHDT; CDR2 reads YNNKEL (reference sequence). This CDR3 is built from 14 residues.

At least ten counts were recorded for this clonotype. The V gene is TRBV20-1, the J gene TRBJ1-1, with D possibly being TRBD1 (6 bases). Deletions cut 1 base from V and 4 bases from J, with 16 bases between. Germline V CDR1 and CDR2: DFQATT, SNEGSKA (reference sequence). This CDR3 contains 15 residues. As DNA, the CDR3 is TGCAGTGCTAGAGTGACAGGAAGAATGGGCACTGAAGCTTTCTTT. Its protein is CSARVTGRMGTEAFF.

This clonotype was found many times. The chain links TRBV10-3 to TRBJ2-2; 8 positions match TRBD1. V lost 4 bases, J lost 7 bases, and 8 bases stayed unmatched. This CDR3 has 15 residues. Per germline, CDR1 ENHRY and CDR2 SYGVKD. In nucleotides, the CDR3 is TGTGCCATCAGTGCCTCCGGACAGGGTGTCGGGGAGCTGTTTTTT. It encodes CAISASGQGVGELFF.

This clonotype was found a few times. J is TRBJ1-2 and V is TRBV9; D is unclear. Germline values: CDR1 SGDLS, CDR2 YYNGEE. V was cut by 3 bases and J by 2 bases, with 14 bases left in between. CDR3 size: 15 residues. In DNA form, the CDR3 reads TGTGCCAGCAGCGCCCAAGGGAGGCGAAACTATGGCTACACCTTC. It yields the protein CASSAQGRRNYGYTF. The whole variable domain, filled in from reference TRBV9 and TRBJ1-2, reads DSGVTQTPKHLITATGQRVTLRCSPRSGDLSVYWYQQSLDQGLQFLIQYYNGEERAKGNILERFSAQQFPDLHSELNLSSLELGDSALYFCASSAQGRRNYGYTFGSGTRLTVV.

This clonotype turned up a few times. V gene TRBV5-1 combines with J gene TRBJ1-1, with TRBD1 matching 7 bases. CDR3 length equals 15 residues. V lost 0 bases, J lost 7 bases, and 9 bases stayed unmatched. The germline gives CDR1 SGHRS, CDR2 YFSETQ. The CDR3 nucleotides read TGCGCCAGCAGCTTGGGGTACAGGGGCGGTGGTGAAGCTTTCTTT. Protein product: CASSLGYRGGGEAFF.